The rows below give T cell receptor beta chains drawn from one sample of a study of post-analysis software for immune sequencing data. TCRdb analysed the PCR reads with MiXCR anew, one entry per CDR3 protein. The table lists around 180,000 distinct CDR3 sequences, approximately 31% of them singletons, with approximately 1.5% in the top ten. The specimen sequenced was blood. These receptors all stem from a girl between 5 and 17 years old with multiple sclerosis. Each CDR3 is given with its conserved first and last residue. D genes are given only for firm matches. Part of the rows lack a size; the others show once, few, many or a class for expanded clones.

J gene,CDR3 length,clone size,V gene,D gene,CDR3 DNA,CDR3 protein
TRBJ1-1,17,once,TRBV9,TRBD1,TGTGCCAGCAGCCCCCATCGAGACGGGACAGGGAACACTGAAGCTTTCTTT,CASSPHRDGTGNTEAFF
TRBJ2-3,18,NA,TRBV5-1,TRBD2,TGCGCCAGCAGCTTTGACATCCTAGCGGGGGGTGATACAGATACGCAGTATTTT,CASSFDILAGGDTDTQYF
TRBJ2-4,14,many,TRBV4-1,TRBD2,TGCGCCAGCAGCCGGACGGGAGGGGAAAACATTCAGTACTTC,CASSRTGGENIQYF
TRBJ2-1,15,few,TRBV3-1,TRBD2,TGTGCCAGCAGCCCCCTGTGGGAGGGCCAGAATGAGCAGTTCTTC,CASSPLWEGQNEQFF
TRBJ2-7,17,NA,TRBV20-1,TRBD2,TGCAGTGCTAGGGAACTAGCGGGTAGGGCGAGCTCCTACGAGCAGTACTTC,CSARELAGRASSYEQYF
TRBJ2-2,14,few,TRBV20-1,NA,TGCAGTGCAAAAGAGGCAGCGAACACCGGGGAGCTGTTTTTT,CSAKEAANTGELFF
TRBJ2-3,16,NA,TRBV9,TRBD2,TGTGCCAGCAGCGTAGTAACGGGAGGGCCCGCAGATACGCAGTATTTT,CASSVVTGGPADTQYF
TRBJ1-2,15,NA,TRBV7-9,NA,TGTGCCAGCAGCTTTAGACAGGACAGACCCTATGGCTACACCTTC,CASSFRQDRPYGYTF
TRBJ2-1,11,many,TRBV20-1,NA,TGCAGTGCCGCGCCCGACAATGAGCAGTTCTTC,CSAAPDNEQFF
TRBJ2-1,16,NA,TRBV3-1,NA,TGTGCCAGCAGCCAAGAATCCAGTAATCTCAGCGGTGAGCAGTTCTTC,CASSQESSNLSGEQFF
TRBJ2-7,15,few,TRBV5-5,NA,TGTGCCAGCAGCTTGGGAACATCAGAGCTTTGCGAGCAGTACTTC,CASSLGTSELCEQYF
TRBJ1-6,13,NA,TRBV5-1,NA,TGCGCCAGCAGCTTGGAAAACCATTCACCCCTCCACTTT,CASSLENHSPLHF
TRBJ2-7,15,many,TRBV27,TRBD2,TGTGCCAGCAGTCGGGGGGGCTGGGGCTCCTACGAGCAGTACTTC,CASSRGGWGSYEQYF
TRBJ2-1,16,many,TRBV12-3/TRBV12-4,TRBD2,TGTGCCAGCAGTTCCATAGCCGGGACTAGCGGCAATGAGCAGTTCTTC,CASSSIAGTSGNEQFF
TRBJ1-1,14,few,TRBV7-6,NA,TGTGCCAGCAGCTTAGCGATGGGGAACACTGAAGCTTTCTTT,CASSLAMGNTEAFF
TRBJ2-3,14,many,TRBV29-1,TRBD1,TGCAGCGTCCGGGACAGCCTTAGCACAGATACGCAGTATTTT,CSVRDSLSTDTQYF
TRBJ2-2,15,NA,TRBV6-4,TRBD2,TGTGCCAGCAGTGAAGGAAGCGGGACCACCGGGGAGCGGTTTTTT,CASSEGSGTTGERFF
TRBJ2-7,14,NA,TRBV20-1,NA,TGCAGTGCTAGTCCGGGACTCCAACTCTACGAGCAGTACTTC,CSASPGLQLYEQYF
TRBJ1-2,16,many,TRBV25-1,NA,TGTGCCAGCAGTGGGATCTTGCTGGGGAGGATATATGGCTACACCTTC,CASSGILLGRIYGYTF
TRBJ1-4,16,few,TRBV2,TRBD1,TGTGCCAGCAGTCCTGCCGAGGGGGCGGCTAATGAAAAACTGTTTTTT,CASSPAEGAANEKLFF
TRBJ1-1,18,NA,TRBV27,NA,TGTGCCAGCAGTAGGGGCTCAGTTACGGGGGCAACGGTGACTGAAGCTTTCTTT,CASSRGSVTGATVTEAFF
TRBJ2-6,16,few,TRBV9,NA,TGTGCCAGCAGCGTAGATTTGGGGTCTGGGGCCAACGTCCTGACTTTC,CASSVDLGSGANVLTF
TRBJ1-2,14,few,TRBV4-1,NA,TGCGCCAGCAGCCAAACCAGGTTGGCTAATGGCTACACCTTC,CASSQTRLANGYTF
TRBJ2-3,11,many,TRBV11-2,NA,TGTGCCAGCAGTCCCACAGATACGCAGTATTTT,CASSPTDTQYF
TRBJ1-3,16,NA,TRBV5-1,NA,TGCGCCAGCAGCCTTCGACAGGTCGTCTCTGGAAACACCATATATTTT,CASSLRQVVSGNTIYF
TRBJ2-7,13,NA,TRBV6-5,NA,TGTGCCAGCAGTGTGGGTCTTTCCTACGAGCAGTACTTC,CASSVGLSYEQYF